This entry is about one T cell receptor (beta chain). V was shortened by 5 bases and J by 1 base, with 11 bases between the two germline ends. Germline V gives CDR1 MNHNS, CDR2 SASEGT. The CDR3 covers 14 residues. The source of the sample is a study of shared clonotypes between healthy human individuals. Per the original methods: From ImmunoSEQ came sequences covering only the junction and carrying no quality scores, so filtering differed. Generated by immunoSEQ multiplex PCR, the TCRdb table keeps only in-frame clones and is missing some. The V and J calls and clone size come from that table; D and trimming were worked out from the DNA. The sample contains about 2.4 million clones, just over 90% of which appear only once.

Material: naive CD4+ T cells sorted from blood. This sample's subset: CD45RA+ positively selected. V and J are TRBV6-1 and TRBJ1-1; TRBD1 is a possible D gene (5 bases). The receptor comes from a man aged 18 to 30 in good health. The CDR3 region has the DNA TGTGCCAGCAGTCCAGCGGGACGGAACACTGAAGCTTTCTTT. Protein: CASSPAGRNTEAFF.